The rows below give T cell receptor beta chains drawn from one sample of a study of T cells in Graves' hyperthyroidism and ophthalmopathy. TCRdb analysed the multiplex PCR reads with MiXCR anew, one entry per CDR3 protein. The sample lists fewer than 550,000 distinct CDR3 sequences, approximately 24% occurring once. What was sequenced was blood. The receptors come from a woman in her thirties with Graves' ophthalmopathy. The CDR3 runs from the conserved cysteine through the conserved F or W. Each record gives: J gene, D gene, V gene, clone size, CDR3 DNA, CDR3 protein. The D gene is left open where the match is weak. A row's size may be missing; if present it is once, few, many or a size class.

J: TRBJ1-2
D: TRBD1
V: TRBV6-2/TRBV6-3
size: many
DNA: TGTGCCAGCACGGACAGGTACTATGGCTACACCTTC
CDR3: CASTDRYYGYTF

J: TRBJ2-2
D: -
V: TRBV20-1
size: -
DNA: TGCAGTGCTACCGGACCCGTCAAGAGCGCCGGGGAGCTGTTTTTT
CDR3: CSATGPVKSAGELFF

J: TRBJ1-2
D: -
V: TRBV12-3/TRBV12-4
size: -
DNA: TGTGCCAGCAGTTTAAAGGCAGGCGGGGCTCCCTATGGCTACACCTTC
CDR3: CASSLKAGGAPYGYTF

J: TRBJ1-1
D: -
V: TRBV4-1
size: few
DNA: TGCGCCAGCAGGCCTCCAGGGACTAAGTCTGAAGCTTTCTTT
CDR3: CASRPPGTKSEAFF

J: TRBJ2-1
D: TRBD2
V: TRBV10-1
size: -
DNA: TGCGCCAGCAGCTTGGCCGTAAGCGGGACGGGAGCCCACAATGAGCAGTTCTTC
CDR3: CASSLAVSGTGAHNEQFF

J: TRBJ2-5
D: -
V: TRBV12-3/TRBV12-4
size: -
DNA: TGTGCCATCAGTGAGACGCTTGAAGAGACCCAGTACTTC
CDR3: CAISETLEETQYF

J: TRBJ2-5
D: TRBD2
V: TRBV6-5
size: -
DNA: TGTGCCAGCAGTTGGTATGGGGGGAGCGGGAAGGAGACCCAGTACTTC
CDR3: CASSWYGGSGKETQYF

J: TRBJ1-2
D: -
V: TRBV12-3/TRBV12-4
size: -
DNA: TGTGCCAGCAGTTTAGCTGCAGGGAGCGGCTACACCTTC
CDR3: CASSLAAGSGYTF

J: TRBJ1-2
D: -
V: TRBV20-1
size: -
DNA: TGCAGTGCTATGGACCGAAGTGACGTCTATGGCTACACCTTC
CDR3: CSAMDRSDVYGYTF

J: TRBJ1-1
D: -
V: TRBV7-9
size: few
DNA: TGTGCCAGCGTTCTAATGGCAGACACTGAAGCTTTCTTT
CDR3: CASVLMADTEAFF

J: TRBJ1-1
D: -
V: TRBV29-1
size: -
DNA: TGCAGCGTTGAAGATCATGGTGGCACTGAAGCTTTCTTT
CDR3: CSVEDHGGTEAFF

J: TRBJ1-1
D: TRBD1
V: TRBV15
size: -
DNA: TGTGCCACCAGCAGTTACAGGGGGGTTGAAGCTTTCTTT
CDR3: CATSSYRGVEAFF

J: TRBJ1-1
D: -
V: TRBV6-1
size: -
DNA: TGTGCCAGCAGAATGGGCGGGGTACGCGCGACTGAAGCTTTCTTT
CDR3: CASRMGGVRATEAFF

J: TRBJ1-1
D: -
V: TRBV29-1
size: many
DNA: TGCAGCGCCGCACAACAGTGGAACACTGAAGCTTTCTTT
CDR3: CSAAQQWNTEAFF

J: TRBJ2-7
D: TRBD2
V: TRBV11-2
size: -
DNA: TGTGCCAGCAGCTTATTGCGACTAGCGGGATCTTTCCGGTACGAGCAGTACTTC
CDR3: CASSLLRLAGSFRYEQYF

J: TRBJ1-6
D: -
V: TRBV6-1
size: -
DNA: TGTGCCAGCAGCTATGACACCGATTCACCCCTCCACTTT
CDR3: CASSYDTDSPLHF

J: TRBJ2-2
D: -
V: TRBV6-1
size: -
DNA: TGTGCCAGCAGTAGTCGTTACAAATACACCGGGGAGCTGTTTTTT
CDR3: CASSSRYKYTGELFF

J: TRBJ2-7
D: -
V: TRBV11-2
size: -
DNA: TGTGCCAGCAACCGAGGAGTCCTCTCCTACGAGCAGTACTTC
CDR3: CASNRGVLSYEQYF

J: TRBJ1-2
D: -
V: TRBV27
size: many
DNA: TGTGCCAGCAGCAGCGCGTCTACAGGGAGAAAATACTATGGCTACACCTTC
CDR3: CASSSASTGRKYYGYTF

J: TRBJ1-2
D: -
V: TRBV6-1
size: -
DNA: TGTGCCAGCAGCCGACAGCCCAAAGGGGGCTACACCTTC
CDR3: CASSRQPKGGYTF

J: TRBJ2-7
D: TRBD2
V: TRBV7-2
size: once
DNA: TGTGCCAGCAGCCCCACTAGCGGGGGGGCCGGGCAGTACTTC
CDR3: CASSPTSGGAGQYF

J: TRBJ1-1
D: TRBD1
V: TRBV20-1
size: few
DNA: TGCAGTGCTAGTGGCATACAGGGGGCCACTGAAGCTTTCTTT
CDR3: CSASGIQGATEAFF

J: TRBJ2-7
D: -
V: TRBV29-1
size: -
DNA: TGCAGCGTTGTCGGCGGTACCTACGAGCAGTACTTC
CDR3: CSVVGGTYEQYF

J: TRBJ2-7
D: TRBD2
V: TRBV12-3/TRBV12-4
size: -
DNA: TGTGCCAGCAGTTTCGGGCTAGCGGAATACGAGCAGTACTTC
CDR3: CASSFGLAEYEQYF

J: TRBJ2-7
D: -
V: TRBV7-8
size: many
DNA: TGTGCCAGCAGCTTATATTCAGGGTACTCCTACGAGCAGTACTTC
CDR3: CASSLYSGYSYEQYF

J: TRBJ2-7
D: TRBD1
V: TRBV20-1
size: -
DNA: TGCAGTGCAATCGACAGGGGTCTTTCCTACGAGCAGTACTTC
CDR3: CSAIDRGLSYEQYF

J: TRBJ2-5
D: -
V: TRBV28
size: -
DNA: TGTGCCAGCAGTTGGGGACCAGATCAAGAGACCCAGTACTTC
CDR3: CASSWGPDQETQYF

J: TRBJ1-2
D: TRBD1
V: TRBV2
size: few
DNA: TGTGCCAGCAGTGAAGAGGGACAGGGGGACAACTATGGCTACACCTTC
CDR3: CASSEEGQGDNYGYTF

J: TRBJ2-4
D: -
V: TRBV2
size: many
DNA: TGTGCCAGCAGTGGGCAGGCCCGGGACATTCAGTACTTC
CDR3: CASSGQARDIQYF

J: TRBJ1-5
D: -
V: TRBV20-1
size: many
DNA: TGCAGTGCTAGAGGTCTTTCAGGCAATCAGCCCCAGCATTTT
CDR3: CSARGLSGNQPQHF

J: TRBJ1-2
D: -
V: TRBV29-1
size: many
DNA: TGCAGCGTCTACAGGGATGGCTACACCTTC
CDR3: CSVYRDGYTF

J: TRBJ1-1
D: -
V: TRBV19
size: -
DNA: TGTGCCAGTAGTACTGGATGGACTAACACTGAAGCTTTCTTT
CDR3: CASSTGWTNTEAFF

J: TRBJ2-5
D: TRBD2
V: TRBV20-1
size: many
DNA: TGCAGTGCTAGAAGCGGGGGGGCCACAGAGACCCAGTACTTC
CDR3: CSARSGGATETQYF

J: TRBJ2-3
D: TRBD2
V: TRBV19
size: -
DNA: TGTGCCAGTAGTACGCCTTTGTGGCGGGGGTCCACAGATACGCAGTATTTT
CDR3: CASSTPLWRGSTDTQYF

J: TRBJ2-2
D: -
V: TRBV30
size: many
DNA: TGTGCCTGGGGACTGCTAACCGGGGAGCTGTTTTTT
CDR3: CAWGLLTGELFF

J: TRBJ1-1
D: -
V: TRBV9
size: many
DNA: TGTGCCAGCAATGGGGGCCCGAACACTGAAGCTTTCTTT
CDR3: CASNGGPNTEAFF

J: TRBJ2-7
D: TRBD1
V: TRBV28
size: once
DNA: TGTGCCAGCAGTTTAGGGGGAGACAGGGACGAGCAGTACTTC
CDR3: CASSLGGDRDEQYF

J: TRBJ1-1
D: -
V: TRBV28
size: many
DNA: TGTGCCAGCAGTTTACGGGGAGGCACCACTGAAGCTTTCTTT
CDR3: CASSLRGGTTEAFF

J: TRBJ2-5
D: TRBD2
V: TRBV7-3
size: many
DNA: TGTGCCAGCAGCTTAAATGACGGGGGGGGAGAGACCCAGTACTTC
CDR3: CASSLNDGGGETQYF

J: TRBJ2-2
D: -
V: TRBV4-1
size: many
DNA: TGCGCCAGCAGCCAAGTTTTGGGAGAAGGCGGGGAGCTGTTTTTT
CDR3: CASSQVLGEGGELFF